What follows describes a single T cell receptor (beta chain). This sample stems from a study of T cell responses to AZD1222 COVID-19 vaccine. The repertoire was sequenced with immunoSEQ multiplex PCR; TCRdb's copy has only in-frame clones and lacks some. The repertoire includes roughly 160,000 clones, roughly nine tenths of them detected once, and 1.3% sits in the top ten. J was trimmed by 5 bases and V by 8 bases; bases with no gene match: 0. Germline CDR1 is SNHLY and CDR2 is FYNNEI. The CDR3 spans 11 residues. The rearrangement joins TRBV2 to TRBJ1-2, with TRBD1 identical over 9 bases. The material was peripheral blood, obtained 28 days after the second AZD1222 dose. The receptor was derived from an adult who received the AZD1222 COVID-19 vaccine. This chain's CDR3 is CASGQGYGYTF. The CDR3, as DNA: TGTGCCAGCGGACAGGGGTATGGCTACACCTTC.